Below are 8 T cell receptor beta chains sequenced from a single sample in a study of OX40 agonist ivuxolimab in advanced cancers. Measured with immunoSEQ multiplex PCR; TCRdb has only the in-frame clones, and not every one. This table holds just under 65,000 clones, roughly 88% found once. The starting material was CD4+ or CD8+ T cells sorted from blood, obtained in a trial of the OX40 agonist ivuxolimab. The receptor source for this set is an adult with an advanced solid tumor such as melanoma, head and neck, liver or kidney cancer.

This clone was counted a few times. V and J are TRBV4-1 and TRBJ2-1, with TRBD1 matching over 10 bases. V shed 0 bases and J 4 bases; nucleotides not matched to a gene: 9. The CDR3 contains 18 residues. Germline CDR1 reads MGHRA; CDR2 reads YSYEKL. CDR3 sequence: CASSQEGTGDFAYNEQFF. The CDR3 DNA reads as TGCGCCAGCAGCCAAGAGGGGACAGGGGATTTTGCGTACAATGAGCAGTTCTTC.

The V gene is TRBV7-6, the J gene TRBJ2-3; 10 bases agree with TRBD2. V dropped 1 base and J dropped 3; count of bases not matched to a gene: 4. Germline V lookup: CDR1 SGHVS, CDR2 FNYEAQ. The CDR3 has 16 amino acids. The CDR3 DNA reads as TGTGCCAGCAGCTTAGGATTGACTAGCGGGACAGATACGCAGTATTTT. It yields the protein CASSLGLTSGTDTQYF.

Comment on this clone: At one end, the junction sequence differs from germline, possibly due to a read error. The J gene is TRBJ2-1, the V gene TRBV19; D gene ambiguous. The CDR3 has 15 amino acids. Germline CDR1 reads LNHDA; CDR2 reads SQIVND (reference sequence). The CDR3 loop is CASSIEAESYNEQFF. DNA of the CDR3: TGTGCCAGTAGCATAGAGGCCGAATCGTACAATGAGCAGTTCTTC.

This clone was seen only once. CDR3 amino acids: CASSGQGGTGELFF. In DNA, the CDR3 is TGTGCCAGCAGTGGGCAAGGGGGCACCGGGGAGCTGTTTTTT. The V gene is TRBV25-1, the J gene TRBJ2-2; D perhaps matches TRBD1 (6 bases). The CDR3 consists of 14 residues. Trimming took off 4 bases at V and 4 bases at J, with 10 bases between the two ends. Germline V CDR1 and CDR2: MGHDK, SYGVNS.

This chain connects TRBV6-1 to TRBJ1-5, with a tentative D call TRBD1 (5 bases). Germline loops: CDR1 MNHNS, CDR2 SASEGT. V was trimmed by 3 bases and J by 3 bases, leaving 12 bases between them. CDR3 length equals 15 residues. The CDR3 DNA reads TGTGCCAGCAGTGAGGGAGGGGCGTACAATCAGCCCCAGCATTTT. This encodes CASSEGGAYNQPQHF.

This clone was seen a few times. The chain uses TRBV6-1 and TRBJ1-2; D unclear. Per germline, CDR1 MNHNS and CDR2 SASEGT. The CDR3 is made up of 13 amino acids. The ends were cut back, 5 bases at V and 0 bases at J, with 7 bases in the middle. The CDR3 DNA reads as TGTGCCAGCAGTTCACAGTCTAACTATGGCTACACCTTC. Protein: CASSSQSNYGYTF.

CDR3 nucleotide sequence: TGCGCCAGCAGTAAAGACAGGGTGGGTGAGCAGTTCTTC. It translates to CASSKDRVGEQFF. This rearrangement joins TRBV10-1 to TRBJ2-1, with 7 bases matching TRBD1. This CDR3 has 13 residues. V dropped 5 bases and J dropped 9; count of bases not matched to a gene: 7. Germline V gene lookup returns CDR1 WNHNN and CDR2 SYGVQD (reference sequence).

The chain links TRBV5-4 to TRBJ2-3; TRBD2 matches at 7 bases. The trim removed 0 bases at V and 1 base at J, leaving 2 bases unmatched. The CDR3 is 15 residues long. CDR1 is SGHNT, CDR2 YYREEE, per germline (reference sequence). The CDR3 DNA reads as TGTGCCAGCAGCTTGGCGGGAGGTCGCACAGATACGCAGTATTTT. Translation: CASSLAGGRTDTQYF.